Here is one T cell receptor (beta chain) with its context. Its antigen remains unknown. These data belong to a study of CD8 T cells in ankylosing spondylitis. Study-wide results and caveats: Peripheral blood held disease-linked clones only at relatively low frequency, and these were CD8+. Several highly homologous variants made up a TCR beta motif that seemed to typify ankylosing spondylitis blood.

TCRdb ran MiXCR on the 5' RACE reads and lists one entry per CDR3 protein. The sample carries 450,000 or so distinct CDR3 sequences, about 25% recorded once. V was clipped by 1 base and J by 5 bases; unmatched bases: 3. CDR1 is SGDLS and CDR2 is YYNGEE in the germline V gene. The CDR3 sequence is 14 residues long. This TCR derives from a male donor with ankylosing spondylitis. This rearrangement joins TRBV9 to TRBJ2-7; 10 bases agree with TRBD1. The sequenced sample was blood, either unsorted or a sorted T cell fraction (not recorded which). The CDR3 DNA reads as TGTGCCAGCAGCGTAAGACAGGGGGCCAACGAGCAGTACGTC. Protein sequence: CASSVRQGANEQYV.